A selection of T cell receptor beta chains follows, all from one sample in a study of naive and memory T cell subsets. TCRdb re-called the UMI-ligation and nested PCR reads with MiXCR, one entry per CDR3 protein. The sample yields tens of thousands of distinct CDR3 sequences, approximately 10% seen once. Here the sequenced sample was skin, taken from a tuberculin skin test site. All receptors come from an adult in good health. Each CDR3 is given with its conserved first and last residue. D genes are given only for firm matches. Clone size is given for some rows only: seen once, a few or many times, or a class if the clone is expanded.

abundance,d_gene,len,v_gene,j_gene,CDR3aa,CDR3nt
-,-,13,TRBV2,TRBJ2-1,CASRADNPNEQFF,TGTGCCAGCAGAGCGGACAACCCCAATGAGCAGTTCTTC
many,-,14,TRBV27,TRBJ2-3,CASSLTGNTDTQYF,TGTGCCAGCAGTTTAACGGGGAACACAGATACGCAGTATTTT
many,TRBD2,15,TRBV5-1,TRBJ2-3,CASSSGLAGSDTQYF,TGCGCCAGCAGCTCAGGACTAGCGGGCTCAGATACGCAGTATTTT
once,TRBD2,20,TRBV28,TRBJ2-3,CASSLPVSFSGRDRTDTQYF,TGTGCCAGCAGTTTACCCGTGTCATTTAGCGGGAGGGATCGCACAGATACGCAGTATTTT
many,TRBD2,16,TRBV7-6,TRBJ2-1,CASSLGGLARTNEQFF,TGTGCCAGCAGCTTAGGTGGACTAGCGCGAACCAATGAGCAGTTCTTC
few,-,17,TRBV24-1,TRBJ2-2,CATSDHPGTSGTGELFF,TGTGCCACCAGTGATCACCCAGGGACCTCGGGGACCGGGGAGCTGTTTTTT
-,-,16,TRBV20-1,TRBJ2-1,CSARDWARAIMNEQFF,TGCAGTGCTAGAGATTGGGCCAGGGCTATCATGAATGAGCAGTTCTTC
many,-,16,TRBV6-1,TRBJ2-5,CASSEDRSVGRETQYF,TGTGCCAGCAGTGAAGACCGGTCCGTTGGCCGGGAGACCCAGTACTTC
-,-,16,TRBV9,TRBJ2-7,CASSAYPSVSAYEQYF,TGTGCCAGCAGCGCCTACCCTAGTGTTTCAGCCTACGAGCAGTACTTC
few,TRBD2,17,TRBV4-1,TRBJ2-1,CASSPLWTSGPENEQFF,TGCGCCAGCAGCCCGCTTTGGACTAGCGGGCCAGAGAATGAGCAGTTCTTC
many,TRBD2,12,TRBV29-1,TRBJ2-1,CSVAGGYNEQFF,TGCAGCGTAGCGGGAGGGTACAATGAGCAGTTCTTC
-,TRBD1,18,TRBV28,TRBJ1-6,CASSPPGTGGASYSPLHF,TGTGCCAGCAGTCCGCCCGGGACAGGGGGCGCTTCGTATTCACCCCTCCACTTT
many,-,16,TRBV19,TRBJ2-7,CASSIQRGDRRGEQYF,TGTGCCAGTAGTATCCAGCGCGGGGACCGGAGGGGCGAGCAGTACTTC
many,-,16,TRBV5-6,TRBJ1-6,CASSTGTVAYNSPLHF,TGTGCCAGCAGCACCGGGACCGTAGCCTATAATTCACCCCTCCACTTT
few,-,16,TRBV20-1,TRBJ2-1,CSARGPDPSGNNEQFF,TGCAGTGCTAGAGGACCGGACCCCTCGGGCAACAATGAGCAGTTCTTC
many,-,15,TRBV5-1,TRBJ2-3,CASSLIGENTDTQYF,TGCGCCAGCAGCTTGATTGGGGAGAACACAGATACGCAGTATTTT
few,-,12,TRBV12-3/TRBV12-4,TRBJ2-3,CASSRGTDTQYF,TGTGCCAGCAGTCGCGGCACAGATACGCAGTATTTT
-,-,16,TRBV7-2,TRBJ2-5,CASSPDPQRYLETQYF,TGTGCCAGCAGCCCAGACCCCCAGCGCTACCTCGAGACCCAGTACTTC
many,-,12,TRBV6-1,TRBJ2-3,CASSSNENTQYF,TGTGCCAGCAGTTCGAACGAGAATACGCAGTATTTT
few,-,13,TRBV28,TRBJ2-3,CASRDPSTDTQYF,TGTGCCAGCAGGGATCCATCCACAGATACGCAGTATTTT
many,-,16,TRBV6-5,TRBJ2-3,CASTRGQSASTDTQYF,TGTGCCAGCACACGAGGTCAGAGTGCCAGCACAGATACGCAGTATTTT
many,TRBD2,11,TRBV12-3/TRBV12-4,TRBJ2-3,CASLSGRVQYF,TGTGCCAGCCTTAGCGGGAGGGTGCAGTATTTT
many,-,15,TRBV20-1,TRBJ1-2,CSASPLGQGNYGYTF,TGCAGTGCTAGCCCCCTCGGGCAGGGCAACTATGGCTACACCTTC
-,-,15,TRBV4-1,TRBJ1-2,CASSLLPEPADGYTF,TGCGCCAGCAGCCTACTACCTGAACCCGCGGATGGCTACACCTTC
few,-,14,TRBV15,TRBJ2-7,CATSRGQATYEQYF,TGTGCCACCAGCAGAGGACAGGCTACCTACGAGCAGTACTTC
many,-,16,TRBV5-1,TRBJ2-2,CASSRSSLRGTGELFF,TGCGCCAGCAGCCGATCCAGCCTTCGGGGAACCGGGGAGCTGTTTTTT
-,-,16,TRBV7-2,TRBJ1-2,CASSSGIRTQNYGYTF,TGTGCCAGCAGCTCTGGGATCCGGACCCAGAACTATGGCTACACCTTC
many,-,14,TRBV6-5,TRBJ2-1,CASIASSVPREQFF,TGTGCCAGCATCGCATCTAGCGTGCCAAGGGAGCAGTTCTTC
many,-,13,TRBV6-1,TRBJ2-1,CASNPLEYNEQFF,TGTGCCAGCAACCCACTGGAGTACAATGAGCAGTTCTTC
medium-sized,-,11,TRBV6-6,TRBJ2-3,CASLFTDTQYF,TGTGCCAGCCTCTTCACAGATACGCAGTATTTT
many,-,16,TRBV20-1,TRBJ1-5,CSARVTTAGGDQPQHF,TGCAGTGCTAGAGTAACGACCGCGGGAGGAGATCAGCCCCAGCATTTT
few,-,12,TRBV28,TRBJ1-1,CASSFLITEAFF,TGTGCCAGCAGTTTCTTAATCACTGAAGCTTTCTTT
few,-,15,TRBV11-3,TRBJ2-2,CASSGYMENTGELFF,TGTGCCAGCAGCGGATACATGGAGAACACCGGGGAGCTGTTTTTT
many,-,15,TRBV4-2,TRBJ1-3,CASSQPGALGNTIYF,TGTGCCAGCAGCCAACCCGGAGCTTTGGGAAACACCATATATTTT
-,-,13,TRBV2,TRBJ1-2,CASSDLVRLPYTF,TGTGCCAGCAGTGACTTGGTCAGGTTGCCCTACACCTTC
few,-,12,TRBV29-1,TRBJ1-1,CSGGDTNTEAFF,TGCAGCGGGGGGGACACGAACACTGAAGCTTTCTTT
few,-,13,TRBV28,TRBJ1-1,CASSLRWNTEAFF,TGTGCCAGCAGTTTACGTTGGAACACTGAAGCTTTCTTT
many,-,15,TRBV6-5,TRBJ1-5,CASRIGWDSNQPQHF,TGTGCCAGCAGGATTGGGTGGGATAGCAATCAGCCCCAGCATTTT
many,TRBD2,16,TRBV4-1,TRBJ2-1,CASSQDGLAGYNEQFF,TGCGCCAGCAGCCAAGATGGTCTAGCGGGCTACAATGAGCAGTTCTTC
-,-,16,TRBV2,TRBJ1-4,CASSPARGHRNEKLFF,TGTGCCAGCAGCCCCGCCAGGGGCCACCGTAATGAAAAACTGTTTTTT
many,TRBD1,14,TRBV29-1,TRBJ1-1,CSASRTGSNTEAFF,TGCAGCGCCTCACGGACAGGGTCGAACACTGAAGCTTTCTTT
many,-,12,TRBV30,TRBJ1-1,CAWSITHTEAFF,TGTGCCTGGAGTATTACCCACACTGAAGCTTTCTTT
-,TRBD1,14,TRBV12-3/TRBV12-4,TRBJ1-2,CASTVQGLPSGYTF,TGTGCCAGCACCGTACAGGGGCTTCCCTCGGGCTACACCTTC
-,-,13,TRBV7-3,TRBJ2-1,CASSGTADNEQFF,TGTGCCAGCAGCGGGACCGCTGACAATGAGCAGTTCTTC
many,-,15,TRBV10-1,TRBJ1-1,CASKSDRRPGSEAFF,TGCGCCAGCAAATCGGACAGACGACCAGGTTCTGAAGCTTTCTTT
many,-,13,TRBV5-1,TRBJ1-5,CASSLDGNQPQHF,TGCGCCAGCAGTTTGGATGGCAATCAGCCCCAGCATTTT
many,-,12,TRBV11-2,TRBJ2-2,CASSFGRGELFF,TGTGCCAGCAGCTTTGGACGGGGGGAGCTGTTTTTT
many,-,14,TRBV14,TRBJ2-1,CASSQVGIYNEQFF,TGTGCCAGCAGCCAAGTTGGAATCTACAATGAGCAGTTCTTC
many,TRBD2,14,TRBV20-1,TRBJ2-5,CSARLAGVQETQYF,TGCAGTGCTAGACTAGCGGGAGTTCAAGAGACCCAGTACTTC
many,-,13,TRBV27,TRBJ1-6,CASTGVYNSPLHF,TGTGCCAGCACTGGGGTCTATAATTCACCCCTCCACTTT
few,TRBD2,15,TRBV19,TRBJ2-1,CASRLAGVRNNEQFF,TGTGCCAGTAGGCTAGCGGGAGTTCGGAACAATGAGCAGTTCTTC
few,TRBD2,16,TRBV13,TRBJ2-7,CASSARTSGRRYEQYF,TGTGCCAGCAGCGCGCGGACTAGCGGGAGGAGGTACGAGCAGTACTTC
many,TRBD1,13,TRBV29-1,TRBJ2-7,CSARTGSSYEQYF,TGCAGCGCCCGGACAGGGAGCTCCTATGAGCAGTACTTC
many,-,11,TRBV29-1,TRBJ2-7,CSVEDSYEQYF,TGCAGCGTTGAGGACAGTTACGAGCAGTACTTC
many,TRBD1,17,TRBV6-1,TRBJ2-6,CASSSRDRGFGANVLTF,TGTGCCAGCAGTTCCCGGGACAGGGGTTTTGGGGCCAACGTCCTGACTTTC